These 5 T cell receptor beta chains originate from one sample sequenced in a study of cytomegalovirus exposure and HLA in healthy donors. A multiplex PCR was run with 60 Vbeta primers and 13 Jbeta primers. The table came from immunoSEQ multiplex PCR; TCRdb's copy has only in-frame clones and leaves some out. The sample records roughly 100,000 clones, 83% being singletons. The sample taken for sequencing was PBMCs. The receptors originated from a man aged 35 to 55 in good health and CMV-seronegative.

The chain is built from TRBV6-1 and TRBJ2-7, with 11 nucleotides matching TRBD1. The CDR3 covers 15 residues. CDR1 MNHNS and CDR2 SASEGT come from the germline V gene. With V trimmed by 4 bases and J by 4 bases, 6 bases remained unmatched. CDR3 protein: CASSGRDRGYYEQYF. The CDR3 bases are TGTGCCAGCAGTGGCAGGGACAGGGGGTATTACGAGCAGTACTTC.

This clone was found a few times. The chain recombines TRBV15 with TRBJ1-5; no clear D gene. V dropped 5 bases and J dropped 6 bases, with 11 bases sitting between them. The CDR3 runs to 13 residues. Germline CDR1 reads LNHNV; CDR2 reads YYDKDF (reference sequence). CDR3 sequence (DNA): TGTGCCACCAGCCAAGAGTTCGGTCAGCCCCAGCATTTT. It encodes CATSQEFGQPQHF.

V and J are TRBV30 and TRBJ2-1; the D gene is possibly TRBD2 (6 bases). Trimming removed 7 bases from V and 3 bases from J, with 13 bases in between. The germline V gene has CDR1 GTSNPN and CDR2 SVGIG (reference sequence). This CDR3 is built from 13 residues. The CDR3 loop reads CAYKRVFYNEQFF. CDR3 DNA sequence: TGTGCCTATAAGCGGGTTTTCTACAATGAGCAGTTCTTC.

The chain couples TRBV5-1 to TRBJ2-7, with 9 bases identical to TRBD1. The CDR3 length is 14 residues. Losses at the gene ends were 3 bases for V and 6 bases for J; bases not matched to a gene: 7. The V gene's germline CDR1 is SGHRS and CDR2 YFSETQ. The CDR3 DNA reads TGCGCCAGCAGCTCGTCGGGACAGGGCTTCGAGCAGTACTTC. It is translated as CASSSSGQGFEQYF.

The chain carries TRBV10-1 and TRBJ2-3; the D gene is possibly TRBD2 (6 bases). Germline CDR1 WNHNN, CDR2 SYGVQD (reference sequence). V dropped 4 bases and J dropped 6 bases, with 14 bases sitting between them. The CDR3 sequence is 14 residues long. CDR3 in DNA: TGCGCCAGCAGTGGAGCGGGTCTTAGGGATACGCAGTATTTT. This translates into CASSGAGLRDTQYF.